One T cell receptor (beta chain) is described in this entry. This sample was included in a study of PD-L1 blockade in urothelial cancer. Overall study context: Median T cell yield per blood sample was some 140,000 cells.

Time point: pretreatment peripheral blood. It was locally advanced or metastatic urothelial carcinoma that patients had. The CDR3 extends over 14 amino acids. Germline values: CDR1 GTSNPN, CDR2 SVGIG (reference sequence). Trimming at V came to 1 base and at J to 5 bases, leaving 4 bases not matched to a gene. Assay: immunoSEQ multiplex PCR; the TCRdb copy retains only in-frame clones and omits some. The sample yields approximately 90,000 clones, around 90% seen once. This material consisted of PBMCs, taken around atezolizumab (anti-PD-L1) treatment. The source of this sequence is a man aged 60 to 75 with urothelial cancer. The chain couples TRBV30 to TRBJ2-1; 8 bases align to TRBD2. The CDR3 DNA follows: TGTGCCTGGAGTGGTAGCGGGGCCGACAATGAGCAGTTCTTC. It encodes CAWSGSGADNEQFF.